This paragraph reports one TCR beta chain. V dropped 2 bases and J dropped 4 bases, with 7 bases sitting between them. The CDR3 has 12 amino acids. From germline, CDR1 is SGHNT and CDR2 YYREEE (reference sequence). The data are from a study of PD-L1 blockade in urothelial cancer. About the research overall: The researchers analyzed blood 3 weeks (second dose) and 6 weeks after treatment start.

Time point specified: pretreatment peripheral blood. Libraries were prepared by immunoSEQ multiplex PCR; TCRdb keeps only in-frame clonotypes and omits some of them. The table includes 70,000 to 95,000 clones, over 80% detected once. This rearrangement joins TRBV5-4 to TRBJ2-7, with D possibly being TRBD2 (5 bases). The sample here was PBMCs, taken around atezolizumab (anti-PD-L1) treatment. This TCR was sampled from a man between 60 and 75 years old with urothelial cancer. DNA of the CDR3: TGTGCCAGCAGCTTCTCGGGGTACGAGCAGTACTTC. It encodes CASSFSGYEQYF.